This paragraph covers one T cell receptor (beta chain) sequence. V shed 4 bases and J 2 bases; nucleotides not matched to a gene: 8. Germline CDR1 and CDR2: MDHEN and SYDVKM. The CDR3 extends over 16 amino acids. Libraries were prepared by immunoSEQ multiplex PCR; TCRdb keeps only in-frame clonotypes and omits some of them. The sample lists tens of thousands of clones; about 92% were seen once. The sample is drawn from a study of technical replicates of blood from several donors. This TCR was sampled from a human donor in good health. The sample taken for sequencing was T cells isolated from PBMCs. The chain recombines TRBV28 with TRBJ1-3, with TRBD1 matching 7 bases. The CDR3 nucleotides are TGTGCCAGCAGTTGGGGCGCCGGGACAGCTGGAAACACCATATATTTT. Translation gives CASSWGAGTAGNTIYF.